This T cell receptor beta chain was sequenced for a study of beta chain features in type 1 diabetes. Findings and limits, study-wide: Cells with high TCR expression could be over-represented when cDNA is sequenced. Across patients, naive, central memory and Treg TCRB repertoires exhibited apparently greater similarity than was observed across healthy donors.

To note about this clone: Its antigen is as yet unknown.

As every portion of the isolated RNA was reverse transcribed, the sequencing read expressed TCRB transcripts. TCRdb's table, derived via immunoSEQ multiplex PCR, lists solely in-frame clones and lacks some. The sample includes 300,000 to 350,000 clones, roughly 8% of them seen just once. This CDR3 has 15 residues. Germline V lookup: CDR1 SGDLS, CDR2 YYNGEE. Trimming took 4 bases from V and 2 from J, leaving 14 bases between them. The origin of this receptor is a woman in her late teens or twenties in good health. This chain links TRBV9 with TRBJ2-3, with D perhaps matching TRBD1 (6 bases). Material for sequencing was central memory CD4+ T cells from blood. The CDR3 reads CASSSRQEPTDTQYF. The CDR3 bases are TGTGCCAGCAGCTCCCGACAGGAGCCCACAGATACGCAGTATTTT. The full variable domain, its missing parts supplied by reference TRBV9 and TRBJ2-3, is DSGVTQTPKHLITATGQRVTLRCSPRSGDLSVYWYQQSLDQGLQFLIQYYNGEERAKGNILERFSAQQFPDLHSELNLSSLELGDSALYFCASSSRQEPTDTQYFGPGTRLTVL.